These T cell receptor beta chains were read from a single sample in a study of OX40 agonist ivuxolimab in advanced cancers. The table came from immunoSEQ multiplex PCR; TCRdb's copy has only in-frame clones and leaves some out. The profile shows 35,000 to 45,000 clones, approximately 83% of them singletons. The sample in question was CD4+ or CD8+ T cells sorted from blood, obtained in a trial of the OX40 agonist ivuxolimab. Every receptor here comes from an adult with an advanced solid tumor such as melanoma, head and neck, liver or kidney cancer. CDR3s include the opening cysteine and the closing phenylalanine or tryptophan.

V: TRBV9
J: TRBJ2-1
CDR3: CASSVGEGGRYNEQFF

V: TRBV7-8
J: TRBJ1-6
CDR3: CASSLRPTGAAGSPLHF

V: TRBV30
J: TRBJ1-1
CDR3: CAWSISDSANTEAFF

V: TRBV10-3
J: TRBJ2-7
CDR3: CAISVKKCLSDYEQYF

V: TRBV7-3
J: TRBJ2-1
CDR3: CASSLGLAAPYNEQFF

V: TRBV29-1
J: TRBJ2-7
CDR3: CSVVRADRPYEQYF

V: TRBV6-6
J: TRBJ2-1
CDR3: CASTEGLSSYNEQFF

V: TRBV6-1
J: TRBJ2-7
CDR3: CASSSYYEQYF

V: TRBV19
J: TRBJ2-1
CDR3: CASSPRNIDEQFF

V: TRBV27
J: TRBJ2-7
CDR3: CASSLSPAVEQYF

V: TRBV5-6
J: TRBJ1-1
CDR3: CASSPTPGTVNTEAFF

V: TRBV6-8
J: TRBJ2-5
CDR3: CASSWTGKEQYF

V: TRBV30
J: TRBJ2-7
CDR3: CAWGVGSGLGNF

V: TRBV9
J: TRBJ2-3
CDR3: CASSVEAHPDTQYF

V: TRBV28
J: TRBJ2-1
CDR3: CASSQGPPGLAVNSYNEQFF

V: TRBV27
J: TRBJ2-1
CDR3: CASSFPFPGLAGGENEQFF

V: TRBV29-1
J: TRBJ2-5
CDR3: CSALERVGTRQETQYF

V: TRBV7-9
J: TRBJ1-4
CDR3: CASSSSTGENEKLFF

V: TRBV14
J: TRBJ2-3
CDR3: CASSQGGLTTDTQYF

V: TRBV5-8
J: TRBJ1-5
CDR3: CASSLVEGGNQPQHF

V: TRBV7-7
J: TRBJ2-2
CDR3: CASSRDLVTGELFF

V: TRBV19
J: TRBJ2-1
CDR3: CASSRSGRGDNEQFF

V: TRBV19
J: TRBJ2-1
CDR3: CASSIGSGSRDEQFF

V: TRBV19
J: TRBJ1-5
CDR3: CASSKTGPNQPQHF

V: TRBV7-2
J: TRBJ1-1
CDR3: CASSFFSGTLGTEAFF

V: TRBV19
J: TRBJ1-2
CDR3: CASSIGAVNYGYTF

V: TRBV7-3
J: TRBJ2-1
CDR3: CASSSNPRQGGDEQFF

V: TRBV19
J: TRBJ2-7
CDR3: CASSPGGTGGSYEQYF

V: TRBV18
J: TRBJ1-2
CDR3: CASSDSGQGAGNYGYTF

V: TRBV7-9
J: TRBJ2-3
CDR3: CASSLSVSSPDTQYF

V: TRBV15
J: TRBJ2-1
CDR3: CATRGTSGYNEQFF

V: TRBV19
J: TRBJ2-7
CDR3: CASSMGGRGSYEQYF

V: TRBV7-8
J: TRBJ2-3
CDR3: CASSLEETSTDTQYF

V: TRBV4-2
J: TRBJ2-1
CDR3: CASSQDIFGGPYNEQFF

V: TRBV4-1
J: TRBJ1-1
CDR3: CASSQAPSARDREAFF

V: TRBV7-3
J: TRBJ2-1
CDR3: CASSLIPSGSYNEQFF

V: TRBV25-1
J: TRBJ2-2
CDR3: CASSHGTSDTGELFF

V: TRBV9
J: TRBJ2-6
CDR3: CASSAGQGGTNVLTF

V: TRBV28
J: TRBJ2-7
CDR3: CASSEGTSGKTYEQYF

V: TRBV19
J: TRBJ2-7
CDR3: CASSITDSSYEQYF

V: TRBV27
J: TRBJ1-5
CDR3: CASSWGRDQPQHF

V: TRBV5-1
J: TRBJ2-7
CDR3: CASSLAGQGSSYEQYF

V: TRBV5-1
J: TRBJ2-5
CDR3: CASSLEGLETQYF

V: TRBV28
J: TRBJ2-1
CDR3: CASSFPQGGDNEQFF

V: TRBV28
J: TRBJ1-5
CDR3: CASSNNRGFGNQPQHF

V: TRBV7-9
J: TRBJ2-3
CDR3: CASSKGADTQYF

V: TRBV7-5
J: NA
CDR3: CAPQTPYEQYF

V: TRBV5-6
J: TRBJ1-1
CDR3: CASSLSSGVGAFF

V: TRBV6-1
J: TRBJ2-1
CDR3: CASSVGHLVYEQFF

V: TRBV25-1
J: TRBJ1-2
CDR3: CASSHTYGSRGYTF

V: TRBV9
J: TRBJ2-2
CDR3: CASSVVRLAGVPGELFF

V: TRBV6-4
J: TRBJ2-1
CDR3: CASSDSTSGNNEQFF

V: TRBV6-5
J: TRBJ1-4
CDR3: CASRTQGLDEKLFF

V: TRBV7-3
J: TRBJ1-1
CDR3: CASSPGNNLNTEAFF

V: TRBV27
J: TRBJ2-2
CDR3: CASSPMDRGLVGELFF

V: TRBV28
J: TRBJ2-7
CDR3: CASSYRVSGEQYF

V: TRBV6-5
J: TRBJ1-1
CDR3: CASRMGPMNTEAFF

V: TRBV5-1
J: TRBJ1-5
CDR3: CASSLGGQGNQPQHF

V: TRBV28
J: TRBJ1-1
CDR3: CASTTSTVNEAFF

V: TRBV5-6
J: TRBJ1-1
CDR3: CASGWGTTEAFF